The present entry profiles one T cell receptor beta chain with its context. Deletions cut 5 bases from V and 0 bases from J, with 17 bases between. The CDR3 consists of 18 residues. Per germline, CDR1 SGHVS and CDR2 FQNEAQ. This sample stems from a study of identical twins. TCRdb redid the calling of the 5' RACE reads with MiXCR, one entry per CDR3 protein. The sample contains under 300,000 distinct CDR3 sequences, around 8.8% of which appear only once. These data were also reused for a study on yellow fever vaccine responses in identical twins.

What was sequenced was CD8+ T cells sorted from blood. The rearrangement links TRBV7-8 to TRBJ2-6; D tentatively reads TRBD1 or TRBD2 (6 bases each). The receptor was derived from a woman aged 18-29 years in good health. CDR3 sequence (DNA): TGTGCCAGCAGCAAATTGGGGGGCCGACTCTCTGGGGCCAACGTCCTGACTTTC. As protein: CASSKLGGRLSGANVLTF.